This paragraph covers one T cell receptor beta chain sequence. Its specificity is unknown. Assay: immunoSEQ multiplex PCR; the TCRdb copy retains only in-frame clones and omits some. Of 150,000 to 200,000 clones in the sample, around 88% were seen once. V dropped 1 base and J dropped 5; count of bases not matched to a gene: 7. CDR1 is SGHAT, CDR2 FQNNGV, per germline. This CDR3 has 18 amino acids. This entry is derived from a study of T cell responses to AZD1222 COVID-19 vaccine. The study's findings and limits: White British ancestry dominated among donors, who included more females, and clonal diversity was possibly underestimated.

This chain links TRBV11-2 with TRBJ2-5; 16 nucleotides agree with TRBD2. The sequenced sample was peripheral blood, obtained on day 0 of AZD1222 vaccination. This sequence was found in an adult in good health. CDR3 residues: CASSLAIPGLAGGETQYF. The CDR3 DNA reads TGTGCCAGCAGCTTAGCGATCCCGGGACTAGCGGGGGGGGAGACCCAGTACTTC.